Listed here are 30 T cell receptor beta chains from one sample, sequenced in a study of cytomegalovirus exposure and HLA in healthy donors. In the PCR, 60 Vbeta and 13 Jbeta primers were used. TCRdb's table, derived via immunoSEQ multiplex PCR, lists solely in-frame clones and lacks some. The top ten clones hold 7% to 9.5% of a sample with about 130,000 clones, more than 80% of them seen once. The sequencing sample was made of PBMCs. The receptors shown here come from a man aged 25-40 years in good health and CMV-seropositive.

Only a few counts were recorded for this clone. This chain joins TRBV5-5 and TRBJ2-5; TRBD2 matches at 8 bases. CDR1 SGHKS and CDR2 YYEKEE come from the germline V gene (reference sequence). V lost 2 bases, J lost 6 bases, and 9 bases stayed unmatched. CDR3 length: 15 amino acids. CDR3: CASSFDGGALKTQYF. DNA of the CDR3: TGTGCCAGCAGCTTCGACGGGGGGGCGCTTAAGACCCAGTACTTC.

The chain uses TRBV6-5 and TRBJ1-1, with 8 bases lining up with TRBD1. The V and J ends lost 8 bases and 1 base, in that order; junction bases with no gene match: 0. The CDR3 totals 12 residues. CDR1 is MNHEY, CDR2 SVGAGI, per germline. The CDR3 DNA follows: TGTGCCAGCGGGACAGGGAACACTGAAGCTTTCTTT. It translates to CASGTGNTEAFF.

This chain uses TRBV7-2 with TRBJ2-3, with 9 nucleotides matching TRBD2. The CDR3 extends over 17 amino acids. The germline V gene has CDR1 SGHTA and CDR2 FQGNSA. After removal of 3 bases from V and 2 bases from J, the junction contained 9 bases not matched to a gene. DNA of the CDR3: TGTGCCAGCAGCTTCCTGGCGCGGGGGGGAAACACAGATACGCAGTATTTT. Amino acid sequence: CASSFLARGGNTDTQYF.

The chain has TRBV19 and TRBJ2-2, with 9 bases fitting TRBD1. Germline V gives CDR1 LNHDA, CDR2 SQIVND (reference sequence). CDR3 length equals 16 residues. With 6 bases clipped from V and 7 bases from J, the junction kept 12 bases outside the gene matches. The CDR3 DNA follows: TGTGCCAGTAGGCCGCCGGGACAGGGTATCATCGGGGAGCTGTTTTTT. This translates into CASRPPGQGIIGELFF.

This clone has just a few counts. V and J are TRBV5-1 and TRBJ2-3; 8 nucleotides align to TRBD1. V dropped 7 bases and J dropped 0; count of bases not matched to a gene: 4. Germline CDR1 reads SGHRS; CDR2 reads YFSETQ. The CDR3 has 14 residues. The CDR3 is CASGQGSSTDTQYF. Written as DNA, the CDR3 is TGCGCCAGCGGACAGGGATCGAGCACAGATACGCAGTATTTT.

This clone was seen just once. The chain links TRBV29-1 to TRBJ1-1, with a possible D match to TRBD1 (5 bases). The germline gives CDR1 SQVTM, CDR2 ANQGSEA. V lost 4 bases and J 0 bases, leaving 6 bases between the germline ends. The CDR3 loop spans 12 amino acids. CDR3 sequence (DNA): TGCAGCGTTGGACAGATGAACACTGAAGCTTTCTTT. The encoded protein is CSVGQMNTEAFF.

The chain has TRBV6-5 and TRBJ1-2, with TRBD1 as a possible D gene (6 bases). Trimming stripped 6 bases from V and 8 bases from J, with 19 bases between. CDR1 is MNHEY and CDR2 is SVGAGI in the germline V gene. This CDR3 contains 14 residues. The DNA of the CDR3 is TGTGCCAGCAGCCCGTCTCGGGGGGCGAGCGGCTACACCTTC. Protein product: CASSPSRGASGYTF.

This chain uses TRBV19 with TRBJ1-5; tentative D call: TRBD1 (5 bases). This CDR3 spans 14 amino acids. V lost 1 base, J lost 6 bases, and 10 bases lay in between. CDR1 is LNHDA, CDR2 SQIVND, per germline (reference sequence). The CDR3 bases are TGTGCCAGTAGTATAGGGGGGGATGGTCAGCCCCAGCATTTT. Translated: CASSIGGDGQPQHF. The full variable domain, completed using reference TRBV19 and TRBJ1-5, is DGGITQSPKYLFRKEGQNVTLSCEQNLNHDAMYWYRQDPGQGLRLIYYSQIVNDFQKGDIAEGYSVSREKKESFPLTVTSAQKNPTAFYLCASSIGGDGQPQHFGDGTRLSIL.

The V gene is TRBV2, the J gene TRBJ2-3; 7 bases match TRBD1. Germline assignment: CDR1 SNHLY and CDR2 FYNNEI. This CDR3 comprises 14 residues. The ends lost 8 bases at V and 3 bases at J; junction bases unmatched: 8. For the CDR3, the DNA is TGTGCCAGCTACGGGACAGCAAGAACAGATACGCAGTATTTT. It yields the protein CASYGTARTDTQYF.

This clone was seen a handful of times. The rearrangement joins TRBV2 to TRBJ1-2; D is unclear. The ends were cut back, 8 bases at V and 0 bases at J, with 16 bases in the middle. This CDR3 spans 15 amino acids. Germline loops: CDR1 SNHLY, CDR2 FYNNEI. The CDR3 region has the DNA TGTGCCAGCGGTGCCCAGGCGGGAGCTAACTATGGCTACACCTTC. Translating gives CASGAQAGANYGYTF.

This chain links TRBV5-1 with TRBJ1-1, with unresolved D. The CDR3 is 13 amino acids. V lost 0 bases and J 4 bases, leaving 7 bases between the germline ends. Germline V gene lookup returns CDR1 SGHRS and CDR2 YFSETQ. CDR3 DNA sequence: TGCGCCAGCAGCTTGGGTGGGCCCACTGAAGCTTTCTTT. As protein: CASSLGGPTEAFF.

DNA for the CDR3: TGTGCCTGGAGGCGGCCACCCGAAGTTTACGGCTACACCTTC. It codes for CAWRRPPEVYGYTF. The chain has TRBV30 and TRBJ1-2; D gene ambiguous. This CDR3 contains 14 residues. Germline lookup yields CDR1 GTSNPN and CDR2 SVGIG (reference sequence). The germline V and J ends were trimmed by 3 bases and 8 bases, with 19 bases remaining between them.

The J gene is TRBJ2-1, the V gene TRBV7-2, with 8 bases that match TRBD2. V lost 5 bases and J lost 7; bases outside the gene matches: 13. The CDR3 is 16 residues long. In germline, CDR1 is SGHTA, CDR2 FQGNSA. The DNA of the CDR3 is TGTGCCAGCAGCCCAAGGGCGGGGGGCCTCCGGAATGAGCAGTTCTTC. It is translated as CASSPRAGGLRNEQFF.

The chain links TRBV9 to TRBJ1-1, with TRBD1 matching over 8 bases. The CDR3 length is 12 residues. The V segment lost 5 bases and the J segment 9 bases; nucleotides outside the gene matches: 6. Germline V gene data show CDR1 as SGDLS and CDR2 as YYNGEE. The CDR3 DNA sequence: TGTGCCAGCAGTGGGGACAGGCAAAAAGCTTTCTTT. Translating it yields CASSGDRQKAFF.

This clone was recorded once. This chain joins TRBV5-6 and TRBJ2-7, with TRBD1 as a possible D gene (6 bases). CDR3 size: 14 residues. Per the germline V gene, CDR1 is SGHDT and CDR2 is YYEEEE. Trimming pared 3 bases from V and 1 base from J, leaving 11 bases between. The CDR3 DNA reads as TGTGCCAGCAGCTCGGGACAAAGATCCTACGAGCAGTACTTC. Its translation: CASSSGQRSYEQYF.

V usage is TRBV6-5 and J usage is TRBJ1-5; TRBD1 matches at 7 bases. The CDR3 consists of 14 residues. Germline V CDR1 and CDR2: MNHEY, SVGAGI. Trimming at V came to 2 bases and at J to 8 bases, leaving 6 bases not matched to a gene. DNA of the CDR3: TGTGCCAGCAGTTACGCCCCCGACAGGGAGCCCCAGCATTTT. Translated, it gives CASSYAPDREPQHF.

The chain couples TRBV19 to TRBJ1-6, with 8 positions matching TRBD1. This CDR3 comprises 16 residues. The trim removed 5 bases at V and 3 bases at J, leaving 6 bases unmatched. Germline V gene sequence: CDR1 LNHDA, CDR2 SQIVND (reference sequence). CDR3 coding DNA: TGTGCCAGTAGTGTCATGACAGGGGTCTATAATTCACCCCTCCACTTT. Its protein is CASSVMTGVYNSPLHF.

The chain carries TRBV6-1 and TRBJ1-1; 8 nucleotides agree with TRBD1. The V gene's germline CDR1 is MNHNS and CDR2 SASEGT. Trimming at V came to 3 bases and at J to 0 bases, leaving 3 bases not matched to a gene. This CDR3 is built from 15 residues. The chain's CDR3 is CASSDRGPMNTEAFF. The CDR3 nucleotides read TGTGCCAGCAGTGACAGGGGGCCGATGAACACTGAAGCTTTCTTT.

The chain joins TRBV2 to TRBJ2-6; maybe TRBD1 (6 bases). With 8 bases removed from V and 0 bases from J, the gap between germline ends came to 14 bases. The germline V gene has CDR1 SNHLY and CDR2 FYNNEI. The CDR3 has 16 residues. The CDR3 sequence is CASQWQGPSGANVLTF. CDR3 nucleotides: TGTGCCAGCCAGTGGCAGGGGCCCTCTGGGGCCAACGTCCTGACTTTC. Full variable domain (remainder filled in from reference TRBV2 and TRBJ2-6): EPEVTQTPSHQVTQMGQEVILRCVPISNHLYFYWYRQILGQKVEFLVSFYNNEISEKSEIFDDQFSVERPDGSNFTLKIRSTKLEDSAMYFCASQWQGPSGANVLTFGAGSRLTVL.

This clone has just a few counts. The rearrangement links TRBV5-5 to TRBJ1-5; D is unclear. From germline, CDR1 is SGHKS and CDR2 YYEKEE (reference sequence). Trimming shortened V by 4 bases and J by 6 bases, and 14 bases separated the two germline ends. The CDR3 runs to 14 residues. Written as DNA, the CDR3 is TGTGCCAGCAGCGCGGTGGTGGAAGGTCAGCCCCAGCATTTT. Its translation is CASSAVVEGQPQHF.

This clone was found once. This rearrangement joins TRBV6-6 to TRBJ2-1; 13 bases line up with TRBD2. Germline CDR1 is MNHNY and CDR2 is SVGAGI (reference sequence). The V and J ends lost 2 bases and 5 bases, in that order; junction bases with no gene match: 3. This CDR3 contains 16 residues. In DNA, the CDR3 is TGTGCCAGCAGTTACCGACTAGCGGGGGGCGACAATGAGCAGTTCTTC. Translated, it gives CASSYRLAGGDNEQFF.

The gene calls are TRBV19 and TRBJ1-1; D is undetermined. Trimming left V 7 bases short and J 3 bases short, with 9 bases between. There are 12 residues in the CDR3. Germline V CDR1 and CDR2: LNHDA, SQIVND (reference sequence). Here the CDR3 reads CASTRGYTEAFF. DNA of the CDR3: TGTGCCAGTACCCGAGGATACACTGAAGCTTTCTTT.

This clone was seen only a few times. The gene calls are TRBV19 and TRBJ2-5; 8 bases map to TRBD2. V gave up 3 bases and J gave up 4 bases; unmatched junction bases: 13. The CDR3 spans 17 residues. Per the germline V gene, CDR1 is LNHDA and CDR2 is SQIVND (reference sequence). CDR3 sequence (DNA): TGTGCCAGTAGTATGGCCCAGGACCCTAGCGGGCGAGAGACCCAGTACTTC. Encoded protein: CASSMAQDPSGRETQYF.

The chain employs TRBV4-1 and TRBJ2-5; 9 nucleotides match TRBD2. The closer fit of TRBJ2-7 to the DNA end suggests the J call may be wrong. Germline CDR1 reads MGHRA; CDR2 reads YSYEKL. The CDR3 covers 15 residues. The CDR3 nucleotides read TGCGCCAGCAGCCAAGTGTCTAGCGGGAATTACGAGCAGTACTTC. Translation gives CASSQVSSGNYEQYF.

This chain's CDR3 is CASSASGRSTGELFF. The CDR3 DNA is TGCGCCAGCAGCGCCTCCGGGAGAAGCACCGGGGAGCTGTTTTTT. V is TRBV5-1 and J is TRBJ2-2; TRBD2 might be the D (6 bases). The V end was cut by 4 bases, the J end by 4 bases, with 14 bases between. CDR1 and CDR2 from the germline V gene are SGHRS and YFSETQ. The CDR3 has 15 amino acids.

The chain carries TRBV5-4 and TRBJ2-6; 9 bases fit TRBD1. V dropped 4 bases and J dropped 3; count of bases not matched to a gene: 11. Germline CDR1 SGHNT, CDR2 YYREEE (reference sequence). The CDR3 totals 18 residues. For the CDR3, the DNA is TGTGCCAGCAGCCCGGGTTGGGACAGGGCTTATGGGGCCAACGTCCTGACTTTC. Translating it yields CASSPGWDRAYGANVLTF. The variable domain in full, completed from reference TRBV5-4 and TRBJ2-6, reads ETGVTQSPTHLIKTRGQQVTLRCSSQSGHNTVSWYQQALGQGPQFIFQYYREEENGRGNFPPRFSGLQFPNYSSELNVNALELDDSALYLCASSPGWDRAYGANVLTFGAGSRLTVL.

This rearrangement joins TRBV5-1 to TRBJ1-5; D is undetermined. Trimming cost V 0 bases and J 5 bases, with 6 bases left between them. CDR3 length equals 13 residues. Germline V gene lookup returns CDR1 SGHRS and CDR2 YFSETQ. CDR3 nucleotide sequence: TGCGCCAGCAGCTTGGCCGGGGATCAGCCCCAGCATTTT. Encoded protein: CASSLAGDQPQHF.

As regards this clone: The sample holds other DNA sequences that translate to the same CDR3. The rearrangement uses TRBV29-1 and TRBJ1-2; TRBD1 matches 7 bases. Trimming at V came to 3 bases and at J to 2 bases, leaving 3 bases not matched to a gene. CDR3 length: 13 residues. In germline, CDR1 is SQVTM, CDR2 ANQGSEA. The CDR3 sequence: CSVEEQGNYGYTF. CDR3 nucleotides: TGCAGCGTTGAGGAACAGGGGAACTATGGCTACACCTTC.

V usage is TRBV6-5 and J usage is TRBJ1-4, with a tentative D call TRBD1 (5 bases). Germline V lookup: CDR1 MNHEY, CDR2 SVGAGI. Trimming cost V 5 bases and J 8 bases, with 12 bases left between them. This CDR3 has 13 amino acids. Written as DNA, the CDR3 is TGTGCCAGCAGTGACATACCAGGGGAAAAACTGTTTTTT. Protein sequence: CASSDIPGEKLFF.

The chain joins TRBV25-1 to TRBJ2-5; 9 nucleotides line up with TRBD2. The junction had 5 bases not matched to a gene; V was cut back by 5 bases and J by 4 bases. This CDR3 has 14 residues. Germline V lookup: CDR1 MGHDK, CDR2 SYGVNS. CDR3 residues: CASSRRGGTETQYF. Here the CDR3 DNA reads TGTGCCAGCAGTCGGCGGGGGGGCACAGAGACCCAGTACTTC.